This section outlines one TCR beta chain sequence together with its context. Its specificity is unknown. Primers included in the PCR were 60 Vbeta and 13 Jbeta primers. Libraries were prepared by immunoSEQ multiplex PCR; TCRdb keeps only in-frame clonotypes and omits some of them. Of about 60,000 clones listed, roughly three quarters are singletons. This specimen comes from a study of cytomegalovirus exposure and HLA in healthy donors. About the study: Earlier work reported roughly 120 million unique TCR beta sequences from about 180 million T cells.

General study results and limits: Later genetic work tied a missense DCLRE1C variant to beta-chain V and J trimming. The study flagged fewer than 200 TCR beta chains as cytomegalovirus-associated. The classifier reportedly diagnosed cytomegalovirus status with high specificity and sensitivity.

The CDR3 totals 11 residues. The germline V and J ends were trimmed by 6 bases and 6 bases, with 9 bases remaining between them. Germline CDR1 is MNHEY and CDR2 is SVGAGI. Sample: PBMCs. The TCR comes from a woman in her twenties or thirties in good health and CMV-seronegative. The rearrangement links TRBV6-5 to TRBJ2-7; D might be TRBD1 (6 bases). This chain's CDR3 is CASSRGSEQYF. The CDR3 DNA reads TGTGCCAGCAGCAGGGGTAGCGAGCAGTACTTC.